What follows is one T cell receptor (beta chain) and its context. The TCRbeta library was prepared with unique molecular identifiers. TCRdb itself ran the PCR reads through MiXCR, one entry per CDR3 protein. The sample shows over 550,000 distinct CDR3 sequences, over 9.5% of them seen only once. V was cut by 5 bases and J by 4 bases, with 11 bases left in between. Germline loops: CDR1 SNHLY, CDR2 FYNNEI. This CDR3 is 13 amino acids long. These data come from a study of T-cell reconstitution after alpha-beta-depleted transplantation in children. The sequences come from PBMCs from the stem cell graft donor, collected from the stem cell graft. This sequence was found in a human donor who donated a stem cell graft to a child with acute myeloid leukemia. The chain combines TRBV2 with TRBJ1-1, with D possibly being TRBD1 (6 bases). The CDR3 nucleotides read TGTGCCAGCAGTTCCGGGACAAGCACTGAAGCTTTCTTT. Its translation is CASSSGTSTEAFF.